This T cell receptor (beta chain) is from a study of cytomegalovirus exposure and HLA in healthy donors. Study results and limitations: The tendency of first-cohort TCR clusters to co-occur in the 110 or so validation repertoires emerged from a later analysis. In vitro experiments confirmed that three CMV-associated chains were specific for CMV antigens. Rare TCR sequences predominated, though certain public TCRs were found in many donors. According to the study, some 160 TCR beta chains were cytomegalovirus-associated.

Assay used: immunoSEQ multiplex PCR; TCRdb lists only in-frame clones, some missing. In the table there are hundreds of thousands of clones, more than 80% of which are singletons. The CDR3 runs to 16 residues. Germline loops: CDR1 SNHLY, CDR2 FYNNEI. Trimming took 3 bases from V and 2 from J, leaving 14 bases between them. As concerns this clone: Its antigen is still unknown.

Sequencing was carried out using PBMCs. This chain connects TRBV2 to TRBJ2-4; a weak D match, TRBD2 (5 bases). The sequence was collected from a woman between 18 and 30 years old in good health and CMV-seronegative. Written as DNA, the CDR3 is TGTGCCAGCAGTGACGTTCGGGGTCGGTCCAAAAACATTCAGTACTTC. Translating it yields CASSDVRGRSKNIQYF.